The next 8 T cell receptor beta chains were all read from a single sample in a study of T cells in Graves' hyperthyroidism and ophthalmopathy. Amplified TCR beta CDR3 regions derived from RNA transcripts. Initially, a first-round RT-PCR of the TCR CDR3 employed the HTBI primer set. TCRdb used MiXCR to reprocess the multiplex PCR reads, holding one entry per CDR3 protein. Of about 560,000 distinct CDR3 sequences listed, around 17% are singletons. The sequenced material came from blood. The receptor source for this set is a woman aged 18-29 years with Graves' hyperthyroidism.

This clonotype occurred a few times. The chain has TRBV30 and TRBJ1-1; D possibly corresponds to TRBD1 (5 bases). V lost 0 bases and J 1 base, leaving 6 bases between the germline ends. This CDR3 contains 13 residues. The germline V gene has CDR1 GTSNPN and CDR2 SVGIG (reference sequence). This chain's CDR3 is CAWSVQENTEAFF. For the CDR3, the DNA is TGTGCCTGGAGTGTACAGGAGAACACTGAAGCTTTCTTT.

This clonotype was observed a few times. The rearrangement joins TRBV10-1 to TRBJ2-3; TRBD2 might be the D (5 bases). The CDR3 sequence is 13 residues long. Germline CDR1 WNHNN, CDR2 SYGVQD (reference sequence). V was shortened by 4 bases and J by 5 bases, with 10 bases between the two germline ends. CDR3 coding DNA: TGCGCCAGCAGTGCTTACGGAGGAGATACGCAGTATTTT. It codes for CASSAYGGDTQYF.

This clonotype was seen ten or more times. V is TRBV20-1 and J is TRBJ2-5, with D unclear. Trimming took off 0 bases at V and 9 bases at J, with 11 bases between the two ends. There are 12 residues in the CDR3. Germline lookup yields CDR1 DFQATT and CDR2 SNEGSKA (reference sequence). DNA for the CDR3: TGCAGTGCTAGAGATGGACCCTCGGCCCAGTACTTC. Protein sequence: CSARDGPSAQYF.

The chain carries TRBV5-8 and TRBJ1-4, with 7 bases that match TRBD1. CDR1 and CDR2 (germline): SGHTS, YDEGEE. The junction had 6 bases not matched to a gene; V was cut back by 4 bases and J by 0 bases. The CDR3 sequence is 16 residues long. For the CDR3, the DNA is TGTGCCAGCAGCGGAGCCGGGACAGCAACTAATGAAAAACTGTTTTTT. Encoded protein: CASSGAGTATNEKLFF.

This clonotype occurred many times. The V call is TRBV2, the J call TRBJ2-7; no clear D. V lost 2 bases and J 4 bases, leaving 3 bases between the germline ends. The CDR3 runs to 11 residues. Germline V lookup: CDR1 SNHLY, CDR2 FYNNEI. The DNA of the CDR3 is TGTGCCAGCAGTGAAATTTACGAGCAGTACTTC. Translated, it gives CASSEIYEQYF. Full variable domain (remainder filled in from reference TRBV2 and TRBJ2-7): EPEVTQTPSHQVTQMGQEVILRCVPISNHLYFYWYRQILGQKVEFLVSFYNNEISEKSEIFDDQFSVERPDGSNFTLKIRSTKLEDSAMYFCASSEIYEQYFGPGTRLTVT.

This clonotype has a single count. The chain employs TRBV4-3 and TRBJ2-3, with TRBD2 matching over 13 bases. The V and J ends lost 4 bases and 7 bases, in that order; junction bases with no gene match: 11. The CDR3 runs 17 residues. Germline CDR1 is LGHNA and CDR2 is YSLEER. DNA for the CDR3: TGCGCCAGCAGCCGTCGCACTAGCGGGGGGGAAGTAAATACGCAGTATTTT. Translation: CASSRRTSGGEVNTQYF.

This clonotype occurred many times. The DNA for the CDR3 is TGCAGTGCCTCAGGGGCAGCGTATAATTCACCCCTCCACTTT. Its translation is CSASGAAYNSPLHF. The V and J genes are TRBV20-1 and TRBJ1-6; D perhaps matches TRBD1 (6 bases). V was trimmed by 6 bases and J by 4 bases, leaving 13 bases between them. The CDR3 loop spans 14 amino acids. From germline, CDR1 is DFQATT and CDR2 SNEGSKA (reference sequence).

CDR3 nucleotides: TGCAGTGCCTTGAGGGATCACTCTGGAAACACCATATATTTT. Protein: CSALRDHSGNTIYF. The chain has TRBV20-1 and TRBJ1-3; D gene ambiguous. In germline, CDR1 is DFQATT, CDR2 SNEGSKA (reference sequence). The CDR3 covers 14 residues. The V end was cut by 6 bases, the J end by 0 bases, with 12 bases between.